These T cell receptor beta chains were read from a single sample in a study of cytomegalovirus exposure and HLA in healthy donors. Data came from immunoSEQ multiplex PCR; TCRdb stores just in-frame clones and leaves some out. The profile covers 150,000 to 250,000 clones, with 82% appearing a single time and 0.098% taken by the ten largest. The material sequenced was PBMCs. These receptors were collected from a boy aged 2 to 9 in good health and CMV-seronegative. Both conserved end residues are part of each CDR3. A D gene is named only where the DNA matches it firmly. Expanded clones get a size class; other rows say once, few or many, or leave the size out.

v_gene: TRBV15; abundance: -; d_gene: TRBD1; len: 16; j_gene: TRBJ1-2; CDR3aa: CATSRDWTGETGGYTF; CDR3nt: TGTGCCACCAGCAGAGATTGGACAGGGGAAACGGGAGGCTACACCTTC
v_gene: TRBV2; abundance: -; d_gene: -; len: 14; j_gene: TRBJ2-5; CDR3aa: CASSVRGARETQYF; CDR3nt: TGTGCCAGCAGTGTCAGGGGAGCGAGGGAGACCCAGTACTTC
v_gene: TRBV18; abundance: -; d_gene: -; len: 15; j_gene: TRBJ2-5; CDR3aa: CASSPQTAFQETQYF; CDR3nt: TGTGCCAGCTCACCACAAACAGCTTTCCAAGAGACCCAGTACTTC
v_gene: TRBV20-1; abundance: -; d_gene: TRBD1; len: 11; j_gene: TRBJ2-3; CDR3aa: CSALQGDTQYF; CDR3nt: TGCAGTGCGCTACAGGGGGATACGCAGTATTTT
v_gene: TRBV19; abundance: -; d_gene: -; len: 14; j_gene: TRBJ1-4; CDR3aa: CASRSYAGAEKLFF; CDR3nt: TGTGCCAGTCGATCATACGCAGGGGCCGAAAAACTGTTTTTT
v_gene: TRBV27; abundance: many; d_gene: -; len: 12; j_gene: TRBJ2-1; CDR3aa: CASSLSKNEQFF; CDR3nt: TGTGCCAGCAGTTTATCTAAAAATGAGCAGTTCTTC
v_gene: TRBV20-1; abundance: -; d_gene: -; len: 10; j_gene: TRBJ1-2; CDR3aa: CSASDYGYTF; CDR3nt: TGCAGTGCCTCGGACTATGGCTACACCTTC
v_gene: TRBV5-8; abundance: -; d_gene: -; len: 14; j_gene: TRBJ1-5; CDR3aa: CASTLDWGDQPQHF; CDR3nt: TGTGCCAGCACCCTGGATTGGGGGGATCAGCCCCAGCATTTT
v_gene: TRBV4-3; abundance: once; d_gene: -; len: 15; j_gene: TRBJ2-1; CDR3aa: CASSQRRGSYNEQFF; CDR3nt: TGCGCCAGCAGCCAGAGGCGGGGCTCCTACAATGAGCAGTTCTTC
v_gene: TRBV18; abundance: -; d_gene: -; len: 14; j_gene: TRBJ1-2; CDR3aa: CASSRGSANYGYTF; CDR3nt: TGTGCCAGCTCACGGGGCAGCGCTAACTATGGCTACACCTTC
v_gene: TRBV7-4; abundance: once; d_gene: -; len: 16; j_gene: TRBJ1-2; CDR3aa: CASSLVQGKHPKRYTF; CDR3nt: TGTGCCAGCAGCTTAGTTCAGGGAAAACATCCTAAGCGCTACACCTTC
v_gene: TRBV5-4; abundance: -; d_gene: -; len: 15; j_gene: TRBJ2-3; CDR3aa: CASSSSDRRADTQYF; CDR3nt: TGTGCCAGCAGCTCTTCCGACAGGCGAGCAGATACGCAGTATTTT
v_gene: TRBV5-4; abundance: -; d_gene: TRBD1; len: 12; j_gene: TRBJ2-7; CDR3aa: CASSQDRVEQYF; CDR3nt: TGTGCCAGCAGTCAGGACAGGGTCGAGCAGTACTTC
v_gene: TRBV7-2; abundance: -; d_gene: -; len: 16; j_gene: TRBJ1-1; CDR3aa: CASSLLGGGANTEAFF; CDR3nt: TGTGCCAGCAGCTTATTAGGGGGGGGCGCGAACACTGAAGCTTTCTTT
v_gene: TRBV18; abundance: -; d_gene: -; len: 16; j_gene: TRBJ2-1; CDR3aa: CASSPQDGRGYNEQFF; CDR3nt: TGTGCCAGCTCACCACAGGACGGCAGGGGATACAATGAGCAGTTCTTC
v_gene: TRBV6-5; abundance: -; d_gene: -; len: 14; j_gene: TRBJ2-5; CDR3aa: CASSYQQGRETQYF; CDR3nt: TGTGCCAGCAGTTATCAACAGGGCCGGGAGACCCAGTACTTC